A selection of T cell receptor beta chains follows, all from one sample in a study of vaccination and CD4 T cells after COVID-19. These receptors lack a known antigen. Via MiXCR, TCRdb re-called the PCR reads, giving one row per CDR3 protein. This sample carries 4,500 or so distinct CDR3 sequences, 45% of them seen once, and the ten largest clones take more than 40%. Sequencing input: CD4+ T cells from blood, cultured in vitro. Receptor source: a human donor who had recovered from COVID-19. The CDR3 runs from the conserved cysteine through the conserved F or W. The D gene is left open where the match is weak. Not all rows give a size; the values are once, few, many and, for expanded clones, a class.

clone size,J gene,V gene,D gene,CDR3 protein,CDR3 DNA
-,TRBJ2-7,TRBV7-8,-,CASSLGAANAQYF,TGTGCCAGCAGCCTTGGGGCCGCCAATGCGCAGTACTTC
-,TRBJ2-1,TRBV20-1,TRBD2,CSAGTSSGHSYNEQFF,TGCAGTGCTGGTACCTCTAGCGGTCACTCCTACAATGAGCAGTTCTTC
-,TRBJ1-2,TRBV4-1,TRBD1,CASSRATQGVGYTF,TGCGCCAGCAGCCGAGCGACCCAGGGGGTCGGCTACACCTTC
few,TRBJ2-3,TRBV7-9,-,CASSFGPFRDTQYF,TGTGCCAGCAGCTTCGGGCCCTTCCGGGATACGCAGTATTTT
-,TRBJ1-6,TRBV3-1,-,CASSHQGRESPLHF,TGTGCCAGCAGCCATCAGGGAAGGGAATCACCCCTCCACTTT
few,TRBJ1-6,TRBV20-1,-,CSARARVSNSPLHF,TGCAGTGCTAGAGCAAGGGTCAGCAATTCACCCCTCCACTTT
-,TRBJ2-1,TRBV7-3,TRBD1,CASSSPGQGINEQFF,TGTGCCAGCAGCTCGCCGGGACAGGGAATTAATGAGCAGTTCTTC
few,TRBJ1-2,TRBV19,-,CASSIGQTYGYTF,TGTGCCAGTAGTATCGGACAGACCTATGGCTACACCTTC
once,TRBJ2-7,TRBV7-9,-,CASSALVQGASYEQYF,TGTGCCAGCAGCGCTTTGGTGCAGGGCGCCTCCTACGAGCAGTACTTC
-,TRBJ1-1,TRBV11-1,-,CARSLVRRLMNTEAFF,TGTGCCAGAAGCTTGGTCAGGCGGTTGATGAACACTGAAGCTTTCTTT
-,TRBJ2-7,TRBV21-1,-,CASKVWDSQKFYEQYF,TGTGCCAGTAAAGTCTGGGACAGTCAGAAATTCTACGAGCAGTACTTC
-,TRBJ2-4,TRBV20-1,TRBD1,CSARDRTGGNIQYF,TGCAGTGCTAGAGACCGGACAGGGGGCAACATTCAGTACTTC
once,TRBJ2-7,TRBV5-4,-,CASSLGGAGSSYEQYF,TGTGCCAGCAGCTTGGGCGGGGCGGGGAGCTCCTACGAGCAGTACTTC
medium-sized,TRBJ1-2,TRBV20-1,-,CSASSGRYTF,TGCAGTGCTAGCTCTGGGAGGTACACCTTC
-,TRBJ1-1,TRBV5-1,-,CASSLEAPNTEAFF,TGCGCCAGCAGCTTGGAGGCTCCGAACACTGAAGCTTTCTTT
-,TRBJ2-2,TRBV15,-,CATSKGAANTGELFF,TGTGCCACCAGCAAAGGGGCGGCGAACACCGGGGAGCTGTTTTTT
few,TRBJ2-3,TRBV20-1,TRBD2,CSARDPQGGDTQYF,TGCAGTGCTAGAGACCCCCAGGGAGGGGATACGCAGTATTTT
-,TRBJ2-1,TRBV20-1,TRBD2,CSAPPRGSSYNEQFF,TGCAGTGCTCCGCCGCGGGGGAGCTCCTACAATGAGCAGTTCTTC
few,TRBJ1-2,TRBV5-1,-,CASSFREGLDGYTF,TGCGCCAGCAGCTTTAGGGAGGGCTTAGATGGCTACACCTTC
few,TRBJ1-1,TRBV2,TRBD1,CASRDRVLTTEAFF,TGTGCCAGCAGGGACAGGGTGCTTACAACTGAAGCTTTCTTT
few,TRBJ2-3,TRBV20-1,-,CSARVYSATDTQYF,TGCAGTGCTAGAGTGTACTCCGCCACAGATACGCAGTATTTT
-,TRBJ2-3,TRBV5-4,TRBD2,CASSWGGTTSGRRSDTQYF,TGTGCCAGCAGCTGGGGGGGGACCACTAGCGGGAGGAGGTCAGATACGCAGTATTTT
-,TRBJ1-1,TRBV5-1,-,CASSRSRDLQNTEAFF,TGCGCCAGCAGCCGTTCGCGTGACCTTCAGAACACTGAAGCTTTCTTT
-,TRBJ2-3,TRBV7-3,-,CASSLMGTDTQYF,TGTGCCAGCAGCTTAATGGGCACAGATACGCAGTATTTT
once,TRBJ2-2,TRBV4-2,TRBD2,CASSQAARLAWDTGELFF,TGTGCCAGCAGCCAAGCGGCACGACTAGCTTGGGACACCGGGGAGCTGTTTTTT
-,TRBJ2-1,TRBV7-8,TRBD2,CASSALRWRGKFNEQFF,TGTGCCAGCAGCGCCTTAAGGTGGCGGGGGAAATTCAATGAGCAGTTCTTC
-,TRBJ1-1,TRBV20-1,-,CSAEEWNTEAFF,TGCAGTGCCGAAGAATGGAACACTGAAGCTTTCTTT
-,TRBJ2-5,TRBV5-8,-,CASSLAGRGFGETQYF,TGTGCCAGCAGCTTGGCGGGCAGGGGATTCGGGGAGACCCAGTACTTC
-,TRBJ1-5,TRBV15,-,CATSSRQIGQPQHF,TGTGCCACCAGCAGTAGACAGATCGGTCAGCCCCAGCATTTT
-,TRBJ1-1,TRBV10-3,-,CAISTRALNTEAFF,TGTGCCATCAGTACCCGGGCCTTGAACACTGAAGCTTTCTTT
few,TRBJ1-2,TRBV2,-,CASKNQGVANYGYTF,TGTGCCAGCAAGAACCAGGGAGTAGCTAACTATGGCTACACCTTC
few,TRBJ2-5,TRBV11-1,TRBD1,CASSLGHRGTETQYF,TGTGCCAGCAGCTTGGGACACAGGGGCACGGAGACCCAGTACTTC
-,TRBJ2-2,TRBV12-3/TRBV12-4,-,CASTNPGIADAGELFF,TGTGCCAGCACAAACCCAGGTATCGCGGACGCCGGGGAGCTGTTTTTT
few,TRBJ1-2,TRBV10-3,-,CAISSTRGAGYTF,TGTGCCATCAGCTCCACCCGAGGGGCTGGCTACACCTTC
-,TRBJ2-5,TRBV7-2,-,CASSLVTEYQETQYF,TGTGCCAGCAGCTTAGTAACAGAGTACCAAGAGACCCAGTACTTC
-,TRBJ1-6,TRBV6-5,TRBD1,CASSYLPGTGNSPLHF,TGTGCCAGCAGTTACCTGCCCGGGACAGGCAATTCACCCCTCCACTTT
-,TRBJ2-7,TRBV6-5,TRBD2,CASSSAGVGEQYF,TGTGCCAGCAGTTCAGCGGGGGTAGGCGAGCAGTACTTC
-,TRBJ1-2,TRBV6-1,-,CASSESGGIYGYTF,TGTGCCAGCAGTGAATCTGGCGGAATCTATGGCTACACCTTC
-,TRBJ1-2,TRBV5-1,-,CASSLTPGDGANYGYTF,TGCGCCAGCAGCTTGACACCGGGTGACGGGGCTAACTATGGCTACACCTTC
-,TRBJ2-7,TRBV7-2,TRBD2,CASSSAGLASYEQYF,TGTGCCAGCAGCTCCGCGGGACTAGCGAGCTACGAGCAGTACTTC